Listed below are T cell receptor beta chains from one sample, sequenced in a study of response to subunit inactivated influenza vaccine. Using its own MiXCR run on the RT-PCR reads, TCRdb lists one record per CDR3 protein. Here the sample spans about 160,000 distinct CDR3 sequences, 11% being singletons. The starting material was non-naive T cells sorted from PBMCs, obtained roughly 6 weeks after vaccination. These receptors came from a man between 50 and 59 years old who received an inactivated influenza vaccine. Each CDR3 is given with its conserved first and last residue. The order of the fields is D gene, clone size, V gene, J gene, CDR3 DNA, CDR3 protein. The D gene is left open where the match is weak. The listing skips clone size in some rows; elsewhere it reads once, few, many or a size class.

d_call: NA
clone_size: few
v_call: TRBV6-5
j_call: TRBJ2-7
cdr3_nt: TGTGCCAGCAGTTACTCGGGGATCGACGGGGCATACGAGCAGTACTTC
cdr3_aa: CASSYSGIDGAYEQYF

d_call: NA
clone_size: NA
v_call: TRBV20-1
j_call: TRBJ2-3
cdr3_nt: TGCAGTGCCTCCCTTAGCTCTAGCACAGATACGCAGTATTTT
cdr3_aa: CSASLSSSTDTQYF

d_call: TRBD2
clone_size: NA
v_call: TRBV29-1
j_call: TRBJ2-3
cdr3_nt: TGCAGCGTTGGCGGGGGAGCCACAGATACGCAGTATTTT
cdr3_aa: CSVGGGATDTQYF

d_call: TRBD1
clone_size: few
v_call: TRBV28
j_call: TRBJ2-7
cdr3_nt: TGTGCCAGCACCCGCGCCGGGACAGGCCTCAACGAGCAGTACTTC
cdr3_aa: CASTRAGTGLNEQYF

d_call: TRBD1
clone_size: many
v_call: TRBV6-1
j_call: TRBJ1-1
cdr3_nt: TGTGCCAGCAGGCGACAGGGGGCGAGGGACACTGAAGCTTTCTTT
cdr3_aa: CASRRQGARDTEAFF

d_call: TRBD1
clone_size: many
v_call: TRBV12-3/TRBV12-4
j_call: TRBJ2-1
cdr3_nt: TGTGCCAGCAGACCAGCCGGGACAGGACACTACAATGAGCAGTTCTTC
cdr3_aa: CASRPAGTGHYNEQFF

d_call: NA
clone_size: NA
v_call: TRBV7-2
j_call: TRBJ1-1
cdr3_nt: TGTGCCAGCAGCTTAGGACACTCGAACACTGAAGCTTTCTTT
cdr3_aa: CASSLGHSNTEAFF

d_call: TRBD2
clone_size: NA
v_call: TRBV30
j_call: TRBJ2-3
cdr3_nt: TGTGCCTGGAGTGTCGGGAGGGGATCGTACACAGATACGCAGTATTTT
cdr3_aa: CAWSVGRGSYTDTQYF

d_call: NA
clone_size: few
v_call: TRBV12-3/TRBV12-4
j_call: TRBJ2-5
cdr3_nt: TGTGCCAGCAGTATAGACAGGCTTCAAGAGACCCAGTACTTC
cdr3_aa: CASSIDRLQETQYF

d_call: TRBD2
clone_size: few
v_call: TRBV6-2/TRBV6-3
j_call: TRBJ2-3
cdr3_nt: TGTGCCAGCAGTTTGGCTAGCGGGAGTGTCTACACAGATACGCAGTATTTT
cdr3_aa: CASSLASGSVYTDTQYF

d_call: NA
clone_size: few
v_call: TRBV6-1
j_call: TRBJ2-1
cdr3_nt: TGTGCCAGCAGTCCGGCGGGCGACTCCTACAATGAGCAGTTCTTC
cdr3_aa: CASSPAGDSYNEQFF

d_call: NA
clone_size: few
v_call: TRBV4-3
j_call: TRBJ2-3
cdr3_nt: TGCGCCAGCAGCCAAAACCCAGTTAGCACAGATACGCAGTATTTT
cdr3_aa: CASSQNPVSTDTQYF

d_call: TRBD2
clone_size: NA
v_call: TRBV2
j_call: TRBJ2-7
cdr3_nt: TGTGCCAGCAACCCCACTAGCGGGTCCGACCTCTTCTTC
cdr3_aa: CASNPTSGSDLFF

d_call: NA
clone_size: NA
v_call: TRBV20-1
j_call: TRBJ2-3
cdr3_nt: TGCAGTGCTAGGCCTACAGTTTTGTACACAGATACGCAGTATTTT
cdr3_aa: CSARPTVLYTDTQYF

d_call: NA
clone_size: many
v_call: TRBV12-3/TRBV12-4
j_call: TRBJ2-3
cdr3_nt: TGTGCCAGCACCGACCGCCGGGGCCGAACGGGCACAGATACGCAGTATTTT
cdr3_aa: CASTDRRGRTGTDTQYF

d_call: TRBD1
clone_size: NA
v_call: TRBV10-2
j_call: TRBJ2-3
cdr3_nt: TGCGCCAGCAGTAACAGGGGATCAACAGATACGCAGTATTTT
cdr3_aa: CASSNRGSTDTQYF

d_call: NA
clone_size: few
v_call: TRBV29-1
j_call: TRBJ1-1
cdr3_nt: TGCAGCGTCAGAATCCCGGGACATTCCACTGAAGCTTTCTTT
cdr3_aa: CSVRIPGHSTEAFF

d_call: TRBD2
clone_size: NA
v_call: TRBV20-1
j_call: TRBJ2-2
cdr3_nt: TGCAGTGTCGGCGGGAGGTGGTCCGGGGAGCTGTTTTTT
cdr3_aa: CSVGGRWSGELFF

d_call: TRBD2
clone_size: NA
v_call: TRBV28
j_call: TRBJ2-7
cdr3_nt: TGTGCCAGCAGTCCCCGAAGTTTTAGCGGGAGGGCCAACGAGCAGTACTTC
cdr3_aa: CASSPRSFSGRANEQYF

d_call: NA
clone_size: NA
v_call: TRBV19
j_call: TRBJ2-1
cdr3_nt: TGTGCCACCGCGTTACAGGCCAGCTCCTACAATGAGCAGTTCTTC
cdr3_aa: CATALQASSYNEQFF

d_call: NA
clone_size: NA
v_call: TRBV6-5
j_call: TRBJ1-1
cdr3_nt: TGTGCCAGCAGTTATGGGGGCTACTGGCGCACTGAAGCTTTCTTT
cdr3_aa: CASSYGGYWRTEAFF

d_call: TRBD2
clone_size: few
v_call: TRBV4-2
j_call: TRBJ2-3
cdr3_nt: TGTGCCAGCAGCCTAACTAGCGGGGGGGCCACAGATACGCAGTATTTT
cdr3_aa: CASSLTSGGATDTQYF

d_call: TRBD1
clone_size: many
v_call: TRBV20-1
j_call: TRBJ2-7
cdr3_nt: TGCAGTGCTAGGGGGCAGGGGGTGTACGAGCAGTACTTC
cdr3_aa: CSARGQGVYEQYF

d_call: NA
clone_size: few
v_call: TRBV10-3
j_call: TRBJ1-1
cdr3_nt: TGTGCCATCAGGGGCAGTGCGGTGAACACTGAAGCTTTCTTT
cdr3_aa: CAIRGSAVNTEAFF

d_call: TRBD2
clone_size: few
v_call: TRBV13
j_call: TRBJ2-2
cdr3_nt: TGTGCCAGCAGCTTATGGCTCCAGCGGGGCACCGGGGAGCTGTTTTTT
cdr3_aa: CASSLWLQRGTGELFF

d_call: TRBD1
clone_size: few
v_call: TRBV28
j_call: TRBJ2-2
cdr3_nt: TGTGCCACCTCACACAGGGGGCACGGGGAGCTGTTTTTT
cdr3_aa: CATSHRGHGELFF

d_call: NA
clone_size: many
v_call: TRBV20-1
j_call: TRBJ1-5
cdr3_nt: TGCAGTGCTAGAGCCCCAGACAGATCCAATCAGCCCCAGCATTTT
cdr3_aa: CSARAPDRSNQPQHF

d_call: TRBD1
clone_size: NA
v_call: TRBV6-2/TRBV6-3
j_call: TRBJ2-7
cdr3_nt: TGTGCCAGCAGAATAGGACAGGGACCCTACGAGCAGTACTTC
cdr3_aa: CASRIGQGPYEQYF

d_call: NA
clone_size: many
v_call: TRBV4-3
j_call: TRBJ1-1
cdr3_nt: TGCGCCAGCAGCCAAGCCTACACGAACACTGAAGCTTTCTTT
cdr3_aa: CASSQAYTNTEAFF

d_call: TRBD1
clone_size: few
v_call: TRBV27
j_call: TRBJ1-1
cdr3_nt: TGTGCCAGCAGTAACGCAGGGGGCGGGACTGAAGCTTTCTTT
cdr3_aa: CASSNAGGGTEAFF

d_call: NA
clone_size: many
v_call: TRBV24-1
j_call: TRBJ2-1
cdr3_nt: TGTGCCACCAGTGATTTTTACAATGAGCAGTTCTTC
cdr3_aa: CATSDFYNEQFF

d_call: TRBD1
clone_size: many
v_call: TRBV9
j_call: TRBJ1-1
cdr3_nt: TGTGCCAGCAGCGTGAGTCCCAGGGGGCGAGAAGGGGACACTGAAGCTTTCTTT
cdr3_aa: CASSVSPRGREGDTEAFF

d_call: NA
clone_size: many
v_call: TRBV7-2
j_call: TRBJ1-6
cdr3_nt: TGTGCCAGCAGCTTAGTGGGCGGACTTTCAAGATCACCCCTCCACTTT
cdr3_aa: CASSLVGGLSRSPLHF

d_call: NA
clone_size: NA
v_call: TRBV12-3/TRBV12-4
j_call: TRBJ1-2
cdr3_nt: TGTGCCAGCAGTTTACAATGGAGCTACACCTTC
cdr3_aa: CASSLQWSYTF

d_call: NA
clone_size: few
v_call: TRBV7-2
j_call: TRBJ1-4
cdr3_nt: TGTGCCAGCAGCTTAGTGGCATCGGTGGGTGAAAAACTGTTTTTT
cdr3_aa: CASSLVASVGEKLFF

d_call: TRBD1
clone_size: few
v_call: TRBV20-1
j_call: TRBJ1-1
cdr3_nt: TGCAGTGCTAGAGATATTAGGAAAGGCAGGGGGCTAAGGAGTGAAGCTTTCTTT
cdr3_aa: CSARDIRKGRGLRSEAFF

d_call: TRBD1
clone_size: few
v_call: TRBV20-1
j_call: TRBJ1-1
cdr3_nt: TGCAGTGCTCCGGGACAGGGACCGAACACTGAAGCTTTCTTT
cdr3_aa: CSAPGQGPNTEAFF

d_call: TRBD2
clone_size: many
v_call: TRBV20-1
j_call: TRBJ2-5
cdr3_nt: TGCAGTGCGCCCGGGGCGGGAGATAGGGAGACCCAGTACTTC
cdr3_aa: CSAPGAGDRETQYF

d_call: TRBD2
clone_size: many
v_call: TRBV4-1
j_call: TRBJ2-3
cdr3_nt: TGCGCCAGCAGCCGACTAGCGGGCACAGATACGCAGTATTTT
cdr3_aa: CASSRLAGTDTQYF

d_call: NA
clone_size: few
v_call: TRBV6-1
j_call: TRBJ1-2
cdr3_nt: TGTGCCAGCACCTCATGGGAGGGGAGGAACTATGGCTACACCTTC
cdr3_aa: CASTSWEGRNYGYTF

d_call: NA
clone_size: many
v_call: TRBV5-1
j_call: TRBJ1-1
cdr3_nt: TGCGCCAGCAGCTTGGAGCCGGCGAACACTGAAGCTTTCTTT
cdr3_aa: CASSLEPANTEAFF

d_call: NA
clone_size: NA
v_call: TRBV5-1
j_call: TRBJ1-4
cdr3_nt: TGCGCCAGCAGCTTCCGGACAGCCCAGAATGAAAAACTGTTTTTT
cdr3_aa: CASSFRTAQNEKLFF

d_call: NA
clone_size: many
v_call: TRBV29-1
j_call: TRBJ2-7
cdr3_nt: TGCAGCGTTGAAGGGCAGGCCTACGAGCAGTACTTC
cdr3_aa: CSVEGQAYEQYF

d_call: NA
clone_size: NA
v_call: TRBV4-2
j_call: TRBJ2-5
cdr3_nt: TGTGCCAGCAGCCCGACCTTAAGACGCCAAGAGACCCAGTACTTC
cdr3_aa: CASSPTLRRQETQYF

d_call: NA
clone_size: few
v_call: TRBV19
j_call: TRBJ1-1
cdr3_nt: TGTGCCAGTACCCCGGGAGAGAACACTGAAGCTTTCTTT
cdr3_aa: CASTPGENTEAFF

d_call: NA
clone_size: NA
v_call: TRBV9
j_call: TRBJ2-3
cdr3_nt: TGTGCCAGCAGCCAATCACTTCACGATACGCAGTATTTT
cdr3_aa: CASSQSLHDTQYF

d_call: NA
clone_size: few
v_call: TRBV7-9
j_call: TRBJ2-5
cdr3_nt: TGTGCCAGCAGCGCCCGGACGGAAGAGACCCAGTACTTC
cdr3_aa: CASSARTEETQYF

d_call: NA
clone_size: many
v_call: TRBV2
j_call: TRBJ2-5
cdr3_nt: TGTGCCAGCAGTCCCCCGGTCGAAGAGACCCAGTACTTC
cdr3_aa: CASSPPVEETQYF

d_call: NA
clone_size: many
v_call: TRBV29-1
j_call: TRBJ1-1
cdr3_nt: TGCAGCGTTGAATCTAAGCTTGGCACTGAAGCTTTCTTT
cdr3_aa: CSVESKLGTEAFF

d_call: NA
clone_size: NA
v_call: TRBV3-1
j_call: TRBJ2-1
cdr3_nt: TGTGCCAGCAGCCGCTATCATGAGCAGTTCTTC
cdr3_aa: CASSRYHEQFF

d_call: NA
clone_size: NA
v_call: TRBV20-1
j_call: TRBJ2-1
cdr3_nt: TGCAGTGCTGGGGCAGACAGGCGGGAGTTCGTCTACAATGAGCAGTTCTTC
cdr3_aa: CSAGADRREFVYNEQFF

d_call: NA
clone_size: NA
v_call: TRBV11-3
j_call: TRBJ2-1
cdr3_nt: TGTGCCAGCAGCCTGGGGTGGGAGTCGGATGAGCAGTTCTTC
cdr3_aa: CASSLGWESDEQFF

d_call: NA
clone_size: many
v_call: TRBV28
j_call: TRBJ2-1
cdr3_nt: TGTGCCAGCAGAAAAACCTACAATGAGCAGTTCTTC
cdr3_aa: CASRKTYNEQFF

d_call: NA
clone_size: NA
v_call: TRBV6-2/TRBV6-3
j_call: TRBJ2-2
cdr3_nt: TGTGCCAGCAGCCTCGGGGGGCCCGGCGGGGAGCTGTTTTTT
cdr3_aa: CASSLGGPGGELFF

d_call: TRBD1
clone_size: many
v_call: TRBV6-2/TRBV6-3
j_call: TRBJ2-7
cdr3_nt: TGTGCCAGCAGTTATTTCCCAGGGGGCGATGGAGTCTCCGAGCAGTACTTC
cdr3_aa: CASSYFPGGDGVSEQYF

d_call: NA
clone_size: NA
v_call: TRBV5-1
j_call: TRBJ1-2
cdr3_nt: TGCGCCAGCAGCTTGGCCGGAATGGAGTATGGCTACACCTTC
cdr3_aa: CASSLAGMEYGYTF

d_call: NA
clone_size: NA
v_call: TRBV11-2
j_call: TRBJ2-5
cdr3_nt: TGTGCCAGCAGCTTAGAACTACCACTACTGGGAAAAGAGACCCAGTACTTC
cdr3_aa: CASSLELPLLGKETQYF

d_call: TRBD2
clone_size: many
v_call: TRBV6-2/TRBV6-3
j_call: TRBJ2-5
cdr3_nt: TGTGCCAGCAGTCCAGGACTAGCGGGAGGATGGGAGACCCAGTACTTC
cdr3_aa: CASSPGLAGGWETQYF

d_call: NA
clone_size: NA
v_call: TRBV9
j_call: TRBJ1-4
cdr3_nt: TGTGCCAGCAGCGTAGGGACCGGGGGGATCGGCGAAAAACTGTTTTTT
cdr3_aa: CASSVGTGGIGEKLFF